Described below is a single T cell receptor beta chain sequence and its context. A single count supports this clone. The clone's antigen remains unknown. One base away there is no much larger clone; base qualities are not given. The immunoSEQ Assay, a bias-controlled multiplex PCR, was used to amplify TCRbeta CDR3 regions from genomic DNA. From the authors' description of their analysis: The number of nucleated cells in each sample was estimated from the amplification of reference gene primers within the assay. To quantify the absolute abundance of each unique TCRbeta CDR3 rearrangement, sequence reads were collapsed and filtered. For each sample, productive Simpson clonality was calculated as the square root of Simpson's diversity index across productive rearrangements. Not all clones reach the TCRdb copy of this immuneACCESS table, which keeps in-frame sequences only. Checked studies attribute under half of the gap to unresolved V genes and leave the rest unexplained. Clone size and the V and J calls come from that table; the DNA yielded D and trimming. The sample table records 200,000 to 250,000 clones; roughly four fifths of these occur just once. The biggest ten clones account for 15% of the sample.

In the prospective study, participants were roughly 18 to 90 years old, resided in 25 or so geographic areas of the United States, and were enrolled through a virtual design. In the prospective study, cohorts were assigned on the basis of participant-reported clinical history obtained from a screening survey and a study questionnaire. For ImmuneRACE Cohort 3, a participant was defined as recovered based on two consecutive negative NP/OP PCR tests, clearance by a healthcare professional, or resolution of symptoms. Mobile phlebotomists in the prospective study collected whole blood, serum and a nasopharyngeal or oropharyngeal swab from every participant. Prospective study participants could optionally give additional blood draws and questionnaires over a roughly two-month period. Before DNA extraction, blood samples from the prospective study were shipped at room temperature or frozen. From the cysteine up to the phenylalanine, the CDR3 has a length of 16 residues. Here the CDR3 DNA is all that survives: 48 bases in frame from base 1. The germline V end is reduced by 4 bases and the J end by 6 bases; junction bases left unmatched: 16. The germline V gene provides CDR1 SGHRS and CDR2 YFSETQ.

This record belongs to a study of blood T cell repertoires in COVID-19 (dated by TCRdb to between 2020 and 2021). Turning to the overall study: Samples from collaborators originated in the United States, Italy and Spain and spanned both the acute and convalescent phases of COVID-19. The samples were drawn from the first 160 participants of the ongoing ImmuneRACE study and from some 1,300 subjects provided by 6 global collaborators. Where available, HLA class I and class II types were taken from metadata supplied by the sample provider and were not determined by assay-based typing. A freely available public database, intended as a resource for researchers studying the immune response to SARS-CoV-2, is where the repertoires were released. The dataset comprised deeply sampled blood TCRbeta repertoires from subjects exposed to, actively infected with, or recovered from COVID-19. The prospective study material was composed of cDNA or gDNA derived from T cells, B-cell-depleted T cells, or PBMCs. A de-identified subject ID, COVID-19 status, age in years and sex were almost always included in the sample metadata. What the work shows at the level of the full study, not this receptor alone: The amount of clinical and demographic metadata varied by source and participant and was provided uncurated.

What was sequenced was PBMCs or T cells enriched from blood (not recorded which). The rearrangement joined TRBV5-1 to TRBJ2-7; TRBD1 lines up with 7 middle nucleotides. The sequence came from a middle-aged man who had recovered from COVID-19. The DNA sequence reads TGCGCCAGCAGCCTAGGGACAGACCCCCGGGTCTCCGAGCAGTACTTC. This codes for CASSLGTDPRVSEQYF.